A single TCR beta chain is shown here with its context. Its antigen target is currently unknown. Per-nucleotide qualities are absent, and no much larger clonotype sits a single base away. Every patient had early-stage hepatocellular carcinoma and went to surgical resection without receiving any prior therapy. The sampled areas showed no macroscopic signs of necrosis or hemorrhage. Multiple regions from two patients underwent TCR sequencing (ImmunoSeq). Frozen tissue samples from resection were taken at least 1 cm away from one another. The N label marked samples taken from nontumoral liver tissue adjacent to the tumor. Genomic DNA was isolated from bulk tissue with the DNeasy blood and tissue kit. The CDR1 and CDR2 encoded by the germline V gene are LGHNT and FRNRAP. The CDR3 contains 14 residues, cysteine and phenylalanine counted. Just the 42-base CDR3 DNA is kept, in frame starting at base 1. The germline ends are 18 bases apart after V is trimmed by 5 bases and J by 8 bases.

This sample is part of a study of intratumoral heterogeneity in liver cancer. With respect to the entire study: Across the full approximately 13-patient cohort, most patients were male and a median age of about 61 years was recorded. The study combined RNA-seq, DNA sequencing, TCR-seq and SNP array data from multiple regions of hepatocellular carcinoma specimens to study intratumor heterogeneity. The full cohort included 65 to 75 multiregional samples from about 15 HCC patients, consisting of about 50 tumoral regions and 20 or so adjacent nontumoral regions. General conclusions and limits of the study: The authors noted a relatively low number of patients and under-sampled tumor-infiltrating lymphocyte representation as limitations.

The immunoSEQ assay was used to sequence TCR beta chain CDR3 regions from genomic DNA. Rearranged VDJ segments were amplified with primers that anneal to V and J segments. In the authors' own workflow: The ImmunoSeq Analyzer software was used to calculate clonality and richness metrics. To find clones with differing abundance between regions, Fisher's exact test was applied together with a beta-binomial method for extra stringency. TCRdb retrieved this table from immuneACCESS and kept in-frame rearrangements only. Not all clones are present; in checked studies, unresolved V genes account for under half, and no reason is known for the remainder. From that table come the V and J calls and clone size; the DNA was used to work out D and trimming. Here the sample has 20,000 or so clones; around two thirds occur a single time. The ten top clones hold about a sixth of the sample.

The receptor was isolated from a woman in her 70s with hepatocellular carcinoma. The sequencing here drew on tumor-adjacent normal tissue, taken before any cancer treatment. This chain is built from TRBV12-5 and TRBJ1-2; a weak D assignment points to TRBD1 (6 bases agree). The DNA reads as follows: TGTGCTAGTGGTCCGCGGACAGTACAAAACGGCTACACCTTC. Its protein product is CASGPRTVQNGYTF. The CDR3 plus the reference TRBV12-5 and TRBJ1-2 genes for the other parts give the full variable domain: DARVTQTPRHKVTEMGQEVTMRCQPILGHNTVFWYRQTMMQGLELLAYFRNRAPLDDSGMPKDRFSAEMPDATLATLKIQPSEPRDSAVYFCASGPRTVQNGYTFGSGTRLTVV.